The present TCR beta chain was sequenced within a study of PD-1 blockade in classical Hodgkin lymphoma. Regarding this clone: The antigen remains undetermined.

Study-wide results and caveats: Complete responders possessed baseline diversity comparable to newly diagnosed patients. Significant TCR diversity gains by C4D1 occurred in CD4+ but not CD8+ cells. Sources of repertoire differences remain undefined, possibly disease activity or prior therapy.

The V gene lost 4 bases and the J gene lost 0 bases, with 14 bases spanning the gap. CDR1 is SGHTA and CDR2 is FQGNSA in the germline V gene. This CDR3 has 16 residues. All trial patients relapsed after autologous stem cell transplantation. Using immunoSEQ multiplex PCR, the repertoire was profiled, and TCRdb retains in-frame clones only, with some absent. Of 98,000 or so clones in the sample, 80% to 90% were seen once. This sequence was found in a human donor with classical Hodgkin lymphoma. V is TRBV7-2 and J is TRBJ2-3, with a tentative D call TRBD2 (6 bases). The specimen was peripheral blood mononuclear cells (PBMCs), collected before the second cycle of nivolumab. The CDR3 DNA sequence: TGTGCCAGCAGCTCTCCCTCGGGGGAGAGCACAGATACGCAGTATTTT. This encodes CASSSPSGESTDTQYF.